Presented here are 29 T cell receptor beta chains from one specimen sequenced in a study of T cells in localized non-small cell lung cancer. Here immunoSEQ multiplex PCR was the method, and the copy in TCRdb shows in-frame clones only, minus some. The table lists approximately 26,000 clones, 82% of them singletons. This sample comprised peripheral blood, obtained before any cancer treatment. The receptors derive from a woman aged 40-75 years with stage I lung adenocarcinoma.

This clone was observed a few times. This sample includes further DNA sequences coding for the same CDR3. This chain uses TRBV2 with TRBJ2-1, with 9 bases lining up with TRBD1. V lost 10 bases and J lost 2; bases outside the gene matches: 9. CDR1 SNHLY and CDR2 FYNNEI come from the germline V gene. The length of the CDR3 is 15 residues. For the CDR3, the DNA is TGTGCCAAACTTATGGACAGGGGAGCCTACAATGAGCAGTTCTTC. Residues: CAKLMDRGAYNEQFF.

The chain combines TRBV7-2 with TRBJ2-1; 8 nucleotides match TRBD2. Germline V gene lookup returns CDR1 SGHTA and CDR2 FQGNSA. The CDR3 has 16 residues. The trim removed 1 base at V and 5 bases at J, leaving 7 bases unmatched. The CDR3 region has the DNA TGTGCCAGCAGCTTAGAAGCGGGGGATCGACACAATGAGCAGTTCTTC. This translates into CASSLEAGDRHNEQFF.

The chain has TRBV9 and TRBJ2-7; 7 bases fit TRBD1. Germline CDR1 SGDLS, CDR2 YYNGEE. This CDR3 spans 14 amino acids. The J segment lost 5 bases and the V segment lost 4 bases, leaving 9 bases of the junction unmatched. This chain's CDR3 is CASSPERGLDEQYF. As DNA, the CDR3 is TGTGCCAGCAGCCCTGAGAGGGGGCTCGACGAGCAGTACTTC.

CDR3 amino acids: CASGLVQGGTGGYTF. CDR3 nucleotides: TGTGCTAGTGGTTTGGTACAGGGGGGCACGGGTGGCTACACCTTC. The chain carries TRBV12-5 and TRBJ1-2; the match to TRBD1 covers 8 bases. With 0 bases clipped from V and 7 bases from J, the junction kept 7 bases outside the gene matches. The CDR3 contains 15 residues. Germline V gene lookup returns CDR1 LGHNT and CDR2 FRNRAP.

The CDR3 nucleotides read TGTGCCAGCAATTTTAACAGGGCCAACCAGCCCCAGCATTTT. Protein: CASNFNRANQPQHF. The V gene is TRBV6-6, the J gene TRBJ1-5, with D perhaps TRBD1 (6 bases). Germline CDR1 is MNHNY and CDR2 is SVGAGI (reference sequence). This CDR3 has 14 amino acids. V lost 7 bases, J lost 7 bases, and 17 bases lay in between.

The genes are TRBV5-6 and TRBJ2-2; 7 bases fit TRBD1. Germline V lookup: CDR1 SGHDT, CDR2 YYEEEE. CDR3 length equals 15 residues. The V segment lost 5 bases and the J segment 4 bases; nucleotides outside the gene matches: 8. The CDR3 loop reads CASSGTEFFTGELFF. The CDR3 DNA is TGTGCCAGCAGTGGGACAGAGTTCTTCACCGGGGAGCTGTTTTTT.

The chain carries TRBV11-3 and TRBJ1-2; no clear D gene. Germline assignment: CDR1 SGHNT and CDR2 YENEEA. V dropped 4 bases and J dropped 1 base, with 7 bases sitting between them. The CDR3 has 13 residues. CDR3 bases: TGTGCCAGCAGCTCCGACGGTAACTATGGCTACACCTTC. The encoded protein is CASSSDGNYGYTF.

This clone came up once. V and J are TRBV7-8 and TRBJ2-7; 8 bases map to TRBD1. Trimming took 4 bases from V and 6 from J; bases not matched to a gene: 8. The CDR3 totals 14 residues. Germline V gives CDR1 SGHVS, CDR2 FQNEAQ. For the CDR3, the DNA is TGTGCCAGCAGCTCCGACAGGGGTACGGGCGAGCAGTACTTC. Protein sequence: CASSSDRGTGEQYF.

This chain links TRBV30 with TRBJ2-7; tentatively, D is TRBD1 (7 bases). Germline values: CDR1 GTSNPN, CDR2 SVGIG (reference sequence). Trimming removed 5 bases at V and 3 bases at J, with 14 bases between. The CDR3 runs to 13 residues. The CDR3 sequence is CAWGRDSYYEQYF. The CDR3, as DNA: TGTGCCTGGGGGCGGGACAGCTACTACGAGCAGTACTTC.

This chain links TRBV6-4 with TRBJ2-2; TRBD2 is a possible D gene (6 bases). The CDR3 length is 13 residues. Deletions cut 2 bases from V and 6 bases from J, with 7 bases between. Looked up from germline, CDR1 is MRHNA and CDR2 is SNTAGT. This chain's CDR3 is CASSDREAGELFF. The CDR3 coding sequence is TGTGCCAGCAGTGACAGGGAGGCCGGGGAGCTGTTTTTT.

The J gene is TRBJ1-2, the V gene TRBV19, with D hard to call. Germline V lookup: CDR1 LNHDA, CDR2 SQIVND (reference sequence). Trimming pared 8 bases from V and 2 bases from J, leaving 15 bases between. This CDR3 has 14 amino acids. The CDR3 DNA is TGTGCCAGTCAGGTCCGACATCTAAACTATGGCTACACCTTC. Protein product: CASQVRHLNYGYTF.

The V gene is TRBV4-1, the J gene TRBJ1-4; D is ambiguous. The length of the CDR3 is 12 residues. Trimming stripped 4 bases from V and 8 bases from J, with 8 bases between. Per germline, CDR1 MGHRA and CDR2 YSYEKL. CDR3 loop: CASSRGREKLFF. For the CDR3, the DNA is TGCGCCAGCAGCCGAGGGAGGGAAAAACTGTTTTTT.

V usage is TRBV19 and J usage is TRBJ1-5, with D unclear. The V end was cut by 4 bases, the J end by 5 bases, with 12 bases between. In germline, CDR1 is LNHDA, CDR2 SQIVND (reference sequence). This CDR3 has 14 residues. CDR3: CASSNWLIDQPQHF. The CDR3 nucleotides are TGTGCCAGTAGTAATTGGTTGATCGATCAGCCCCAGCATTTT.

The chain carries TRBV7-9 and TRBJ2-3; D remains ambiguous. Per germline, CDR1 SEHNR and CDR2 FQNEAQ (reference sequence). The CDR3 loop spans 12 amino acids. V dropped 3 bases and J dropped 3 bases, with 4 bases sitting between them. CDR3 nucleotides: TGTGCCAGCAGCTTCGAAACAGATACGCAGTATTTT. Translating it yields CASSFETDTQYF.

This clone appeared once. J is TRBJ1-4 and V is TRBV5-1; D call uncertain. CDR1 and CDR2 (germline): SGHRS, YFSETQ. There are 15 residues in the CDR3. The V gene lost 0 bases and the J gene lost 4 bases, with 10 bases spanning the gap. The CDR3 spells CASSLEAGYNEKLFF. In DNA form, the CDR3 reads TGCGCCAGCAGCTTGGAGGCCGGGTATAATGAAAAACTGTTTTTT.

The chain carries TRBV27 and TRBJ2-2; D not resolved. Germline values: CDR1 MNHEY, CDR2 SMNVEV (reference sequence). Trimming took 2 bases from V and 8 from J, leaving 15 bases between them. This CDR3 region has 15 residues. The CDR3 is CASSLASSTSGELFF. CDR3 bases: TGTGCCAGCAGTTTAGCCTCGAGCACGTCGGGGGAGCTGTTTTTT.

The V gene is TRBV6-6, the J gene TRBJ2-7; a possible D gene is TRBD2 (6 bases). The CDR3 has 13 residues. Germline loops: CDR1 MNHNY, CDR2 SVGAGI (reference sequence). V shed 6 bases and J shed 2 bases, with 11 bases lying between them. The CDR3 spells CASSSAGTYEQYF. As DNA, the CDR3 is TGTGCCAGCAGCTCCGCGGGAACCTACGAGCAGTACTTC.

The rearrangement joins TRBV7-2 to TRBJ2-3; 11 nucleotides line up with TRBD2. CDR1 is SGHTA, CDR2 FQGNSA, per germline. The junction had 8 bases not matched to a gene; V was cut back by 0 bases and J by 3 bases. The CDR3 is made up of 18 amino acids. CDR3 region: CASSLAGQASGGTDTQYF. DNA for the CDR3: TGTGCCAGCAGCTTAGCGGGGCAGGCTAGCGGGGGGACAGATACGCAGTATTTT.

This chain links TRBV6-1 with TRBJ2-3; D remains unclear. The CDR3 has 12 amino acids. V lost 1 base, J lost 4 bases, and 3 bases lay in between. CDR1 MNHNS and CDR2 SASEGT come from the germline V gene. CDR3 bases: TGTGCCAGCAGTGAAGGATCAGATACGCAGTATTTT. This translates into CASSEGSDTQYF.

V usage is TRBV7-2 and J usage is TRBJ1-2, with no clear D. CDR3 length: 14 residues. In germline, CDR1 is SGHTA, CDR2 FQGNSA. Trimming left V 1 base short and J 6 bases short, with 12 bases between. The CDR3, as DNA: TGTGCCAGCAGCTTAGTGGCGGCAATTAATGGCTACACCTTC. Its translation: CASSLVAAINGYTF.

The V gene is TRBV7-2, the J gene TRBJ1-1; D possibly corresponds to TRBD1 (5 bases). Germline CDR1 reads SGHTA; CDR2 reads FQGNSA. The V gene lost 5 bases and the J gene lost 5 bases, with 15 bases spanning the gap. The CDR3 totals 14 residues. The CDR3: CASSPRNGGTEAFF. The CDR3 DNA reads TGTGCCAGCAGCCCTAGGAACGGGGGGACTGAAGCTTTCTTT. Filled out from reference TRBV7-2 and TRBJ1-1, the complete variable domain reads GAGVSQSPSNKVTEKGKDVELRCDPISGHTALYWYRQSLGQGLEFLIYFQGNSAPDKSGLPSDRFSAERTGGSVSTLTIQRTQQEDSAVYLCASSPRNGGTEAFFGQGTRLTVV.

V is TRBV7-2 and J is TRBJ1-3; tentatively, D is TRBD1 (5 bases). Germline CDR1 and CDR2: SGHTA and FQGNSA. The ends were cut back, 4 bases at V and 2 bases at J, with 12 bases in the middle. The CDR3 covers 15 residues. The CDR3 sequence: CASSSQGSPGNTIYF. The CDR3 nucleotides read TGTGCCAGCAGCTCCCAGGGTTCTCCTGGAAACACCATATATTTT.

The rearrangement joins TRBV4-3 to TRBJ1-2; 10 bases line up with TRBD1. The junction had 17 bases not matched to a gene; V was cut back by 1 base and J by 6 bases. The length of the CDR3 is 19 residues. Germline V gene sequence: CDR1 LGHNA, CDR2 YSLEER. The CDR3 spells CASSQGSTGTGAIVNGYTF. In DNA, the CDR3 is TGCGCCAGCAGCCAAGGGTCAACCGGGACAGGGGCAATTGTTAATGGCTACACCTTC.

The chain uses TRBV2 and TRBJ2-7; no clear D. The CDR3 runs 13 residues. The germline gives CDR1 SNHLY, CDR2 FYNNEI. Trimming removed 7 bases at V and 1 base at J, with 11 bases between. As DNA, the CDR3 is TGTGCCAGCACCGACCAGCCTTCCTACGAGCAGTACTTC. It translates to CASTDQPSYEQYF.

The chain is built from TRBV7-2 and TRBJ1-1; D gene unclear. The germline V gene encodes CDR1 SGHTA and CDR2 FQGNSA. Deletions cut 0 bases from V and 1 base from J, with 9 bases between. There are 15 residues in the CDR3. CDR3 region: CASSLAAQPNTEAFF. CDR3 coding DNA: TGTGCCAGCAGCTTAGCGGCCCAGCCGAACACTGAAGCTTTCTTT.

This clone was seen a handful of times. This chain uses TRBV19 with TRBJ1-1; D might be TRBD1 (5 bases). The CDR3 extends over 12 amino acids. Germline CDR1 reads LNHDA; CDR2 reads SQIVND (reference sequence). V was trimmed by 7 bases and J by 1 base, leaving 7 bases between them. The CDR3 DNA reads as TGTGCCAGTACTAGGGGGAACACTGAAGCTTTCTTT. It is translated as CASTRGNTEAFF.

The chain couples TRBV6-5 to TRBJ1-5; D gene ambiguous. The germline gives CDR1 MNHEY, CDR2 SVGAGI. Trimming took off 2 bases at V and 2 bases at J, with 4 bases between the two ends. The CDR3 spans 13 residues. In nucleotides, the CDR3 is TGTGCCAGCAGTTACGAGGGCAATCAGCCCCAGCATTTT. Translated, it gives CASSYEGNQPQHF.

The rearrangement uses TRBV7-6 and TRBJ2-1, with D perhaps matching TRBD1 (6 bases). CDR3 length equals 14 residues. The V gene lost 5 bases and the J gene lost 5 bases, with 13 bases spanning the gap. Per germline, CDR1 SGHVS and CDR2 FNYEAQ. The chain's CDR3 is CASSTQGTNNEQFF. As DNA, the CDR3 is TGTGCCAGCAGCACCCAGGGGACGAACAATGAGCAGTTCTTC.

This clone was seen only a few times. The CDR3 region is CASSRPGLMNTEAFF. The CDR3 nucleotides read TGTGCCAGCAGCCGACCAGGGTTAATGAACACTGAAGCTTTCTTT. The chain uses TRBV7-2 and TRBJ1-1; tentative D call: TRBD1 (5 bases). Deletions cut 5 bases from V and 0 bases from J, with 13 bases between. This CDR3 has 15 residues. CDR1 and CDR2 (germline): SGHTA, FQGNSA.